These 9 T cell receptor beta chains were sequenced from one sample in a study of early T cells in non-severe SARS-CoV-2 infection. Each CDR3 protein is one row after TCRdb ran MiXCR on the 5' RACE reads. The sample has some 71,000 distinct CDR3 sequences, about 10% seen once. Sequenced input: whole blood. These receptors were taken from an adult who was a healthcare worker with PCR-confirmed SARS-CoV-2 infection or an uninfected control (not recorded which).

Many counts were recorded for this clonotype. This chain links TRBV19 with TRBJ2-5, with D hard to call. The germline V gene has CDR1 LNHDA and CDR2 SQIVND (reference sequence). The CDR3 extends over 14 amino acids. Trimming took off 7 bases at V and 1 base at J, with 13 bases between the two ends. The CDR3 nucleotides read TGTGCCAGTATCCACCCCGCGAGCCAAGAGACCCAGTACTTC. It codes for CASIHPASQETQYF.

The rearrangement uses TRBV28 and TRBJ1-5, with D possibly TRBD1 on 5 matching bases. The CDR3 contains 13 residues. Germline V gene lookup returns CDR1 MDHEN and CDR2 SYDVKM. V dropped 10 bases and J dropped 6 bases, with 16 bases sitting between them. The CDR3 nucleotides are TGTGCCACCCCTGGGGGGGTCGGTCAGCCCCAGCATTTT. This gives the protein CATPGGVGQPQHF. Full variable domain (remainder filled in from reference TRBV28 and TRBJ1-5): DVKVTQSSRYLVKRTGEKVFLECVQDMDHENMFWYRQDPGLGLRLIYFSYDVKMKEKGDIPEGYSVSREKKERFSLILESASTNQTSMYLCATPGGVGQPQHFGDGTRLSIL.

The CDR3 loop reads CASSNPPSGSYNEQFF. The CDR3 nucleotides read TGTGCCAGCAGTAACCCCCCCAGCGGGAGCTACAATGAGCAGTTCTTC. The rearrangement uses TRBV6-6 and TRBJ2-1, with TRBD2 identical over 8 bases. Germline CDR1 and CDR2: MNHNY and SVGAGI (reference sequence). The CDR3 consists of 16 residues. Trimming took 5 bases from V and 3 from J; bases not matched to a gene: 9.

This clonotype was detected only a few times. The chain links TRBV7-6 to TRBJ2-2, with a weak D call TRBD1 (7 bases). Trimming pared 11 bases from V and 5 bases from J, leaving 12 bases between. The V gene's germline CDR1 is SGHVS and CDR2 FNYEAQ. This CDR3 comprises 12 residues. The CDR3 region is CASGGFTGELFF. The CDR3 DNA reads TGTGCCTCAGGGGGGTTTACCGGGGAGCTGTTTTTT.

This clonotype has a handful of counts. The genes are TRBV28 and TRBJ1-5, with 7 bases fitting TRBD1. Per the germline V gene, CDR1 is MDHEN and CDR2 is SYDVKM. Trimming at V came to 6 bases and at J to 1 base, leaving 3 bases not matched to a gene. CDR3 length: 14 amino acids. CDR3 sequence (DNA): TGTGCCAGCAGGATACAGGGGAGCAATCAGCCCCAGCATTTT. Translated: CASRIQGSNQPQHF.

The V call is TRBV4-1, the J call TRBJ2-3, with D unresolved. Germline loops: CDR1 MGHRA, CDR2 YSYEKL. V dropped 11 bases and J dropped 0 bases, with 6 bases sitting between them. This CDR3 region has 11 residues. In DNA, the CDR3 is TGCGCCGTCAGAAGCACAGATACGCAGTATTTT. As protein: CAVRSTDTQYF.

This clonotype was picked up many times. The chain couples TRBV5-4 to TRBJ2-5; D possibly corresponds to TRBD1 (6 bases). This CDR3 contains 15 residues. Germline V gene lookup returns CDR1 SGHNT and CDR2 YYREEE (reference sequence). V was clipped by 0 bases and J by 4 bases, with 13 bases between them. This CDR3 is CASSLETRGGETQYF. As DNA, the CDR3 is TGTGCCAGCAGCTTGGAAACTAGAGGGGGAGAGACCCAGTACTTC.

This clonotype was observed a handful of times. This chain uses TRBV7-2 with TRBJ1-2, with 9 nucleotides matching TRBD1. The germline CDR1 and CDR2 sequences are SGHTA and FQGNSA. Trimming at V came to 6 bases and at J to 3 bases, leaving 5 bases not matched to a gene. The CDR3 has 14 residues. In nucleotides, the CDR3 is TGTGCCAGCAGGCTGGACAGGGGCGACTATGGCTACACCTTC. Residues: CASRLDRGDYGYTF.

The chain combines TRBV7-2 with TRBJ2-5; D may be TRBD1 (6 bases). CDR1 and CDR2 from the germline V gene are SGHTA and FQGNSA. The V and J ends lost 3 bases and 3 bases respectively, with 11 bases between them. The CDR3 length is 14 residues. CDR3 loop: CASSFSGTKETQYF. In DNA, the CDR3 is TGTGCCAGCAGCTTCTCCGGGACAAAAGAGACCCAGTACTTC.